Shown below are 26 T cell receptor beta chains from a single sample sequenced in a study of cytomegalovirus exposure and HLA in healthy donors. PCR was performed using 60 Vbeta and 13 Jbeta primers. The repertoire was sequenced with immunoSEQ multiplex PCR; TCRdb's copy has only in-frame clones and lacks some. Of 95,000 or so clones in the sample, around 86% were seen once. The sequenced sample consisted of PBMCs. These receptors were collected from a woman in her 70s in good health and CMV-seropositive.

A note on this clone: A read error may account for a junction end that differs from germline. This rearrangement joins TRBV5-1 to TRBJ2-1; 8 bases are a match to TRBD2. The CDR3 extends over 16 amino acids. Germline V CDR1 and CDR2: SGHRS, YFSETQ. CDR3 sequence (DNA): TGCGCCAGCAGCTACACCGGGACTAGTGGGTACAGTGAGCAGTTCTTC. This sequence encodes CASSYTGTSGYSEQFF.

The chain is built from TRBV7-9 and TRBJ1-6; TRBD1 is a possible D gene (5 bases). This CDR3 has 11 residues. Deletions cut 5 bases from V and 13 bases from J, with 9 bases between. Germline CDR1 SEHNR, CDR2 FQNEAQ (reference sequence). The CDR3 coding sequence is TGTGCCAGCAGCCGGGGGGGTCCCCTCCACTTT. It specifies CASSRGGPLHF.

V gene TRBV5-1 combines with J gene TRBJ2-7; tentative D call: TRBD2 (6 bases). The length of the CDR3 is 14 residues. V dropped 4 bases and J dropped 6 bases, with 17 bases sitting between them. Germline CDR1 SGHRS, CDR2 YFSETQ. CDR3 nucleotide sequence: TGCGCCAGCAGCCTCCCGACGTCCGGGAGCGAGCAGTACTTC. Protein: CASSLPTSGSEQYF.

The CDR3 nucleotides are TGTGCCAGCAGGTCGGGACAAATGAACACTGAAGCTTTCTTT. Translated: CASRSGQMNTEAFF. The gene calls are TRBV6-5 and TRBJ1-1, with a weak D call TRBD1 (6 bases). V dropped 6 bases and J dropped 0 bases, with 11 bases sitting between them. Looked up from germline, CDR1 is MNHEY and CDR2 is SVGAGI. CDR3 length: 14 amino acids.

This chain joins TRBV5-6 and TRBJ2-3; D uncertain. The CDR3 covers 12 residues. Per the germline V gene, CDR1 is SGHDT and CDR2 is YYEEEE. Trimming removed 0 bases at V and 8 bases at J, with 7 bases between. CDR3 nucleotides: TGTGCCAGCAGCTTGGCTCAGCGTACGCAGTATTTT. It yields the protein CASSLAQRTQYF.

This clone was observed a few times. The CDR3 reads CASTITVNTEAFF. Written as DNA, the CDR3 is TGTGCCAGCACTATAACAGTCAACACTGAAGCTTTCTTT. The V call is TRBV28, the J call TRBJ1-1, with D hard to call. Trimming took off 7 bases at V and 2 bases at J, with 11 bases between the two ends. CDR3 length: 13 residues. Germline CDR1 MDHEN, CDR2 SYDVKM.

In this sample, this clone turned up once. CDR3 amino acids: CASRRDRHQTYEQYF. As DNA, the CDR3 is TGTGCCAGCAGAAGAGACAGGCACCAGACCTACGAGCAGTACTTC. The chain is built from TRBV28 and TRBJ2-7; perhaps TRBD1 as D (6 bases). The CDR3 length is 15 residues. Trimming pared 6 bases from V and 2 bases from J, leaving 17 bases between. The germline V gene has CDR1 MDHEN and CDR2 SYDVKM.

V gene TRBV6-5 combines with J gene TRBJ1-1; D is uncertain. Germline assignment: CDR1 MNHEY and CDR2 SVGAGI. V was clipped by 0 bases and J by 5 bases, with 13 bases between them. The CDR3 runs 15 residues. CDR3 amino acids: CASSYSRSSATEAFF. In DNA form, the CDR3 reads TGTGCCAGCAGTTACTCGAGGTCGAGCGCGACTGAAGCTTTCTTT.

The CDR3 DNA reads as TGTGCCAGCAGCTTAGCCAGAAGCTCTGGGGCCAACGTCCTGACTTTC. Translating it yields CASSLARSSGANVLTF. The chain joins TRBV7-8 to TRBJ2-6; D call uncertain. Germline V gene sequence: CDR1 SGHVS, CDR2 FQNEAQ. The length of the CDR3 is 16 residues. V lost 0 bases and J 0 bases, leaving 6 bases between the germline ends.

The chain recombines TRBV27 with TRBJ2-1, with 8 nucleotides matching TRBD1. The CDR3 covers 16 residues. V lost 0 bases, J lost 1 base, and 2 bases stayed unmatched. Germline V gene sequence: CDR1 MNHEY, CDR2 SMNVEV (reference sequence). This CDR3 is CASSLSYRGSYNEQFF. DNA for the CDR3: TGTGCCAGCAGTTTATCCTACAGGGGGTCCTACAATGAGCAGTTCTTC.

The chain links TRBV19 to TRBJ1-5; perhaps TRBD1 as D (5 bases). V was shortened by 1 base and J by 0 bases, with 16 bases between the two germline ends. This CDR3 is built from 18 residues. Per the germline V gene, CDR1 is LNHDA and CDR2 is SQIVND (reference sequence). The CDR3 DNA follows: TGTGCCAGTAGTATAGCACCCAGGGTTCAAGGTAGCAATCAGCCCCAGCATTTT. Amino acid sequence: CASSIAPRVQGSNQPQHF.

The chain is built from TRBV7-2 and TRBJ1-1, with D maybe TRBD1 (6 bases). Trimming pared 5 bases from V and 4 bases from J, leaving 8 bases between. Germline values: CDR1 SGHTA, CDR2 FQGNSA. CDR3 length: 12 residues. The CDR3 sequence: CASSLDSTEAFF. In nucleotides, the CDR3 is TGTGCCAGCAGCCTGGACAGCACTGAAGCTTTCTTT.

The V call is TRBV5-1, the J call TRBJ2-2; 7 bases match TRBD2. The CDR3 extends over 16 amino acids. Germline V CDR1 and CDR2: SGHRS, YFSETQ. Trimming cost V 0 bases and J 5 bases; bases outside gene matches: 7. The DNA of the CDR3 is TGCGCCAGCAGCTTGGCCAAGCTAGCGGATACCGGGGAGCTGTTTTTT. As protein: CASSLAKLADTGELFF.

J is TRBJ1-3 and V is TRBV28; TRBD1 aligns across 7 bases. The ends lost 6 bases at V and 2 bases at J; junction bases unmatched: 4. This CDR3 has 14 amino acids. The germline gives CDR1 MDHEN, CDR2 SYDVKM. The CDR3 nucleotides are TGTGCCAGCAGGACAGGGAACACTGGAAACACCATATATTTT. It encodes CASRTGNTGNTIYF. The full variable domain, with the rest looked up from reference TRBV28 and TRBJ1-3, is DVKVTQSSRYLVKRTGEKVFLECVQDMDHENMFWYRQDPGLGLRLIYFSYDVKMKEKGDIPEGYSVSREKKERFSLILESASTNQTSMYLCASRTGNTGNTIYFGEGSWLTVV.

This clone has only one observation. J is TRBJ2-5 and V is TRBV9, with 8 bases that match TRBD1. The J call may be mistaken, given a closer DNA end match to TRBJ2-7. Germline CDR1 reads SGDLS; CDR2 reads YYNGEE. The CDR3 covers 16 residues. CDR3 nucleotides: TGTGCCAGCAGCGTCGATTATGGACAGGGTGGCTACGAGCAGTACTTC. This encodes CASSVDYGQGGYEQYF.

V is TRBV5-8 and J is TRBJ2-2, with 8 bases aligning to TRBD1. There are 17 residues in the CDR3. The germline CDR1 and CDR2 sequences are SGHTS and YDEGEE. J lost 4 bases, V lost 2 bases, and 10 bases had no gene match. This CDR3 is CASSFRYGQGGTGELFF. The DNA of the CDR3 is TGTGCCAGCAGCTTTAGGTACGGACAGGGAGGCACCGGGGAGCTGTTTTTT.

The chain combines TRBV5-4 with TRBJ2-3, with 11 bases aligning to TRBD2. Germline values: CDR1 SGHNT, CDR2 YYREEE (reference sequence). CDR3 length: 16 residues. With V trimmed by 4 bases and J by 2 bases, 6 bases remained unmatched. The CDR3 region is CASSLTSGVNTDTQYF. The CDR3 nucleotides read TGTGCCAGCAGCCTGACTAGCGGGGTTAACACAGATACGCAGTATTTT. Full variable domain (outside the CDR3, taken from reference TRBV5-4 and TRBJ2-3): ETGVTQSPTHLIKTRGQQVTLRCSSQSGHNTVSWYQQALGQGPQFIFQYYREEENGRGNFPPRFSGLQFPNYSSELNVNALELDDSALYLCASSLTSGVNTDTQYFGPGTRLTVL.

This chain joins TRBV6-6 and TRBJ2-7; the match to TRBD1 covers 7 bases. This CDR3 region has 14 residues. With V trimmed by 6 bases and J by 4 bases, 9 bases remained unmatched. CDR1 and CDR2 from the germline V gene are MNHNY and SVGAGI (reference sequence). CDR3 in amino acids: CASSPRQGGYEQYF. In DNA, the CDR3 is TGTGCCAGCAGCCCGAGACAGGGCGGATACGAGCAGTACTTC.

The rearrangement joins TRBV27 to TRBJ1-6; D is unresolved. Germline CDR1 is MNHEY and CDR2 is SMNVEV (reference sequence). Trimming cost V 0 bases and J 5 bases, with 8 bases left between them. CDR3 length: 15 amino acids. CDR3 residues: CASSLSPGNNSPLHF. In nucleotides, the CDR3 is TGTGCCAGCAGTTTATCACCGGGGAATAATTCACCCCTCCACTTT.

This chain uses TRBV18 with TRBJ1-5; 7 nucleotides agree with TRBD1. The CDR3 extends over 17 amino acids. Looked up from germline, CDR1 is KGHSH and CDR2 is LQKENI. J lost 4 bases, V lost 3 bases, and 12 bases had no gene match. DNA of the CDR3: TGTGCCAGCTCACCTACCCCATCTACAGGGGATAATCAGCCCCAGCATTTT. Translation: CASSPTPSTGDNQPQHF. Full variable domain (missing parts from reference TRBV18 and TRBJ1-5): NAGVMQNPRHLVRRRGQEARLRCSPMKGHSHVYWYRQLPEEGLKFMVYLQKENIIDESGMPKERFSAEFPKEGPSILRIQQVVRGDSAAYFCASSPTPSTGDNQPQHFGDGTRLSIL.

DNA of the CDR3: TGTGCCAGCAGTTTGGGGCAGGGCGAGCAGTACTTC. Its translation: CASSLGQGEQYF. The chain combines TRBV28 with TRBJ2-7, with D possibly being TRBD1 (5 bases). This CDR3 is built from 12 residues. The germline V gene encodes CDR1 MDHEN and CDR2 SYDVKM. V was clipped by 3 bases and J by 6 bases, with 9 bases between them. Supplemented by reference TRBV28 and TRBJ2-7, the full variable domain reads DVKVTQSSRYLVKRTGEKVFLECVQDMDHENMFWYRQDPGLGLRLIYFSYDVKMKEKGDIPEGYSVSREKKERFSLILESASTNQTSMYLCASSLGQGEQYFGPGTRLTVT.

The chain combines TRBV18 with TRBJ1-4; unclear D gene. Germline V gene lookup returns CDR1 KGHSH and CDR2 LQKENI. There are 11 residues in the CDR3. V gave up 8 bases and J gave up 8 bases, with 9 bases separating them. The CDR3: CASTEGEKLFF. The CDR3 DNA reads TGTGCCAGCACGGAGGGAGAAAAACTGTTTTTT. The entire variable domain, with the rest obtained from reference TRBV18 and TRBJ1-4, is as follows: NAGVMQNPRHLVRRRGQEARLRCSPMKGHSHVYWYRQLPEEGLKFMVYLQKENIIDESGMPKERFSAEFPKEGPSILRIQQVVRGDSAAYFCASTEGEKLFFGSGTQLSVL.

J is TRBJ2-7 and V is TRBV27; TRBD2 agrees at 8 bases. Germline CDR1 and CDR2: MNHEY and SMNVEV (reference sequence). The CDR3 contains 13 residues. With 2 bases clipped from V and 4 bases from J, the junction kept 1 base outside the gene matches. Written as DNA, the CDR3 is TGTGCCAGCAGTTTAAGCGGGGGATACGAGCAGTACTTC. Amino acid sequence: CASSLSGGYEQYF.

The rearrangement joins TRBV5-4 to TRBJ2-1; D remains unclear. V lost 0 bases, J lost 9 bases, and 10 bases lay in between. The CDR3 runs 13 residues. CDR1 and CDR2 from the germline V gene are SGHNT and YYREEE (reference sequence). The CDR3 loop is CASSLDPGGEQFF. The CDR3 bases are TGTGCCAGCAGCTTGGACCCTGGCGGTGAGCAGTTCTTC.

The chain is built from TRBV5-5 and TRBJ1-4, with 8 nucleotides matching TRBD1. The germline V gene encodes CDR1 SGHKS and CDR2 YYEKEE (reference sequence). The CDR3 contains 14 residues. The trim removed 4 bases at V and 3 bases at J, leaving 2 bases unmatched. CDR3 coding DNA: TGTGCCAGCAGCCCACAGGGGGCTAATGAAAAACTGTTTTTT. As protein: CASSPQGANEKLFF.

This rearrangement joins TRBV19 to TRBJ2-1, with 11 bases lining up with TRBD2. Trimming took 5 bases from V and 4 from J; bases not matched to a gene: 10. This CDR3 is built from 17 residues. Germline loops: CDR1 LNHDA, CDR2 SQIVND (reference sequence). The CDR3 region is CASSATSSGRSYNEQFF. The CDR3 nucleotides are TGTGCCAGTAGTGCAACCTCTAGCGGGAGGAGTTACAATGAGCAGTTCTTC.